Listed below are T cell receptor beta chains from one sample, sequenced in a study of cytomegalovirus exposure and HLA in healthy donors. Assay: immunoSEQ multiplex PCR; the TCRdb copy retains only in-frame clones and omits some. The profile shows roughly 50,000 clones, about 92% of them singletons. The sequenced material came from PBMCs. The receptors come from a man younger than 35 in good health and CMV-seronegative. The CDR3 runs from the conserved cysteine through the conserved F or W. A D gene is named only where the DNA matches it firmly. A row's size may be missing; if present it is once, few, many or a size class.

clone size	D gene	J gene	V gene	CDR3 DNA	CDR3 protein
-	-	TRBJ2-7	TRBV27	TGTGCCAGCAGTTTATATCCCAGGGCGGCCGAGCAGTACTTC	CASSLYPRAAEQYF
-	TRBD2	TRBJ2-7	TRBV5-1	TGCGCCAGCGGGGAGGGACTAGCACTCTCCTACGAGCAGTACTTC	CASGEGLALSYEQYF
-	-	TRBJ2-7	TRBV5-5	TGTGCCAGCAGCTTTGTAGGGACTGGACCGGGTGGGGAGCAGTACTTC	CASSFVGTGPGGEQYF
-	TRBD1	TRBJ2-1	TRBV9	TGTGCCAGCAGCACAACGGGACAGGGTTCCTACAATGAGCAGTTCTTC	CASSTTGQGSYNEQFF
-	-	TRBJ1-1	TRBV7-3	TGTGCCAGCAGCCCACAGGGGAACACTGAAGCTTTCTTT	CASSPQGNTEAFF
-	-	TRBJ1-1	TRBV7-8	TGTGCCAGCAGTCTAGAGGGTGTGTACACTGAAGCTTTCTTT	CASSLEGVYTEAFF
-	-	TRBJ2-3	TRBV15	TGTGCCACCAGCAGAGCGCCTAGCAACCCAGATACGCAGTATTTT	CATSRAPSNPDTQYF
-	TRBD1	TRBJ2-1	TRBV2	TGTGCCAGCCAGGGACAGTACAATGAGCAGTTCTTC	CASQGQYNEQFF
-	TRBD1	TRBJ2-4	TRBV15	TGTGCCACCAGGAGAGTTTCAGGGGGAGCCAAAAACATTCAGTACTTC	CATRRVSGGAKNIQYF
-	-	TRBJ1-5	TRBV6-1	TGTGCCAACGGAGACGGTTATAGCAATCAGCCCCAGCATTTT	CANGDGYSNQPQHF
-	-	TRBJ1-3	TRBV28	TGTGCCAGCAGTTTCAGGGGAAACACCATATATTTT	CASSFRGNTIYF
-	-	TRBJ2-5	TRBV10-3	TGTGCCATCAGTGAGGGACAGAACCAAGAGACCCAGTACTTC	CAISEGQNQETQYF
-	TRBD2	TRBJ2-7	TRBV5-5	TGTGCCAGCAGCCGGGAGGGTGACTCATCCTACGAGCAGTACTTC	CASSREGDSSYEQYF
-	TRBD1	TRBJ1-2	TRBV4-2	TGTGCCAGCAGCCCACGACAGGGATTCTATGGCTACACCTTC	CASSPRQGFYGYTF
few	TRBD2	TRBJ2-7	TRBV5-6	TGTGCCAGCAGCCTCTCCTACCTGACTAGCGGGAGGCAAATTAACGAGCAGTACTTC	CASSLSYLTSGRQINEQYF
-	-	TRBJ1-1	TRBV6-1	TGTGCCAGCAGTGAAGGGCCCTACGGGGGCACTGAAGCTTTCTTT	CASSEGPYGGTEAFF
-	-	TRBJ2-7	TRBV4-3	TGCGCCAGCAGCCCGACAGTAACGACCTACGAGCAGTACTTC	CASSPTVTTYEQYF
once	-	TRBJ2-3	TRBV9	TGTGCCAGCAGCCGCGAACCGACAGATACGCAGTATTTT	CASSREPTDTQYF
-	TRBD2	TRBJ2-7	TRBV14	TGTGCCAGCAGCCAGATAGCGGGAGGGCCGGTCTACGAGCAGTACTTC	CASSQIAGGPVYEQYF
-	TRBD2	TRBJ2-7	TRBV27	TGTGCCACCGGGACTAGCGGGATAACCGAGCAGTACTTC	CATGTSGITEQYF
-	-	TRBJ2-2	TRBV29-1	TGCAGCGTTGTAGGCAGGCCGAACACCGGGGAGCTGTTTTTT	CSVVGRPNTGELFF
-	-	TRBJ2-1	TRBV6-4	TGTGCCAGCAGTGCCACCGCTGACTTCTACAATGAGCAGTTCTTC	CASSATADFYNEQFF
-	-	TRBJ2-1	TRBV2	TGTGCCAGCAGTCCAAGGGGGGGCGGGACCGTCTACAATGAGCAGTTCTTC	CASSPRGGGTVYNEQFF
few	TRBD2	TRBJ2-7	TRBV2	TGTGCCAGCAGCCAGCGGGGCCCCTACGAGCAGTACTTC	CASSQRGPYEQYF
-	-	TRBJ1-4	TRBV11-1	TGTGCCAGCAGCTCAAGGGGTGAAAAACTGTTTTTT	CASSSRGEKLFF
-	-	TRBJ2-5	TRBV14	TGTGCCAGCAGCCAAGATCTTCAGCGGCAAGAGACCCAGTACTTC	CASSQDLQRQETQYF
-	TRBD2	TRBJ2-7	TRBV6-1	TGTGCCACCCAGACTCCTAGCGGGAGCTACGAGCAGTACTTC	CATQTPSGSYEQYF
once	-	TRBJ1-5	TRBV6-6	TGTGCCAGCAGTTATTCCGGGGTTTCGGGCAATCAGCCCCAGCATTTT	CASSYSGVSGNQPQHF
-	TRBD2	TRBJ2-3	TRBV7-2	TGTGCCAGCAGCTTAGCCCCGGGAGGGAGCACAGATACGCAGTATTTT	CASSLAPGGSTDTQYF
-	-	TRBJ1-1	TRBV11-3	TGTGCCAGCAGCCTGGGAGAGAACACTGAAGCTTTCTTT	CASSLGENTEAFF
-	-	TRBJ1-1	TRBV10-3	TGTGCCATCAGCCGCGGTATCTCTGAAGCTTTCTTT	CAISRGISEAFF
-	-	TRBJ2-1	TRBV5-1	TGCGCCAGCAGCTTCTCAGCGGCTCGGCTCTACAATGAGCAGTTCTTC	CASSFSAARLYNEQFF
-	TRBD1	TRBJ1-1	TRBV30	TGTGCCTGGACGGGACAGGGAGGCAGGGACGCTGAAGCTTTCTTT	CAWTGQGGRDAEAFF
-	TRBD1	TRBJ1-2	TRBV9	TGTGCCAGCAGCAGGGACAGGGGGCTTGGCTACACCTTC	CASSRDRGLGYTF
-	TRBD1	TRBJ1-2	TRBV4-1	TGCGCCAGCAGCCAAGAAGCCAGGGGGCAAGTGGACACCTTC	CASSQEARGQVDTF
-	TRBD2	TRBJ2-4	TRBV15	TGTGCCACCAGCAGAGGACTAGCGGGAGGATCTATAGCCAAAAACATTCAGTACTTC	CATSRGLAGGSIAKNIQYF
few	-	TRBJ2-1	TRBV11-2	TGTGCCAGCAGCTTAGAGTCGGGTTCGCAGTTCTTC	CASSLESGSQFF
-	-	TRBJ2-3	TRBV4-1	TGCGCCAGCAGCCAACCCGACTCCGGTACGCAGTATTTT	CASSQPDSGTQYF
-	TRBD1	TRBJ2-7	TRBV10-3	TGTGCCACCCTTGGACAGGGGAGTGACGAGCAGTACTTC	CATLGQGSDEQYF
-	TRBD2	TRBJ2-2	TRBV9	TGTGCCAGCAGCGTAAGCGGGAGGGCCGATGGGGAGCTGTTTTTT	CASSVSGRADGELFF
-	TRBD1	TRBJ2-7	TRBV27	TGTGCCAGCAGTCCTCAGGGGGCAGGCTACGAGCAGTACTTC	CASSPQGAGYEQYF
-	-	TRBJ2-7	TRBV7-3	TGTGCCAGCAGCTTAACGCCAGTTACCAACGAGCAGTACTTC	CASSLTPVTNEQYF
-	TRBD1	TRBJ1-5	TRBV29-1	TGCAGCGTGGGACAGGGGAACCAGCCCCAGCATTTT	CSVGQGNQPQHF
-	-	TRBJ2-7	TRBV19	TGTGCCAGTACCTCCAACTACGGCGTCCACGAGCAGTACTTC	CASTSNYGVHEQYF
-	-	TRBJ2-7	TRBV19	TGTGCCAGTAGCATGGACAAAGACTACGAGCAGTACTTC	CASSMDKDYEQYF
-	TRBD1	TRBJ2-2	TRBV9	TGTGCCAGCAGCGCACCGGGACAGGGAAACACCGGGGAGCTGTTTTTT	CASSAPGQGNTGELFF
-	TRBD2	TRBJ2-1	TRBV2	TGTGCCAGCAGGTATAGCGGGAGCTCCTACAATGAGCAGTTCTTC	CASRYSGSSYNEQFF
-	TRBD2	TRBJ2-1	TRBV7-6	TGTGCCAGCAGCTATTGGCCGGGACTAGCGGCGGTTGAGCAGTTCTTC	CASSYWPGLAAVEQFF
-	-	TRBJ1-1	TRBV5-1	TGCGCCAGCAGCTTTAAAGGGGACACTGAAGCTTTCTTT	CASSFKGDTEAFF
-	-	TRBJ1-2	TRBV2	TGTGCCAGCAGTGAAGGGACAGCCTATGGCTACACCTTC	CASSEGTAYGYTF
-	-	TRBJ2-5	TRBV20-1	TGCAGTGCGAGAGTCGGGGAGACCCAGTACTTC	CSARVGETQYF
-	TRBD1	TRBJ1-5	TRBV7-3	TGTGCCAGCAGCTTTCGGGACAGGGGAAGCAATCAGCCCCAGCATTTT	CASSFRDRGSNQPQHF
-	-	TRBJ1-3	TRBV2	TGTGCCAGCAGTGAGGAGGCCCTTTTTGGAAACACCATATATTTT	CASSEEALFGNTIYF
-	TRBD2	TRBJ2-7	TRBV10-3	TGTGCCATCAGTGAGTCCCTCCCACCCAGCGGGAAATCCCTAGGCGAGCAGTACTTC	CAISESLPPSGKSLGEQYF